What follows describes a single TCR beta chain. The source of the sample is a study of blood T cell repertoires in COVID-19. Study background: Nucleic acid was either cDNA or gDNA, and it came from T cells, B-cell-depleted T cells, or PBMCs.

Clones were read by immunoSEQ multiplex PCR, and TCRdb kept only the in-frame ones, dropping some. This sample has about 220,000 clones; less than 90% occur once, and the top ten carry 1.9%. Germline V gene data show CDR1 as MNHEY and CDR2 as SVGAGI. This CDR3 contains 11 residues. The germline V and J ends were trimmed by 8 bases and 7 bases, with 9 bases remaining between them. The sequenced sample was peripheral blood. V is TRBV6-5 and J is TRBJ2-1; D remains unclear. The TCR comes from a man in his forties with active or convalescent COVID-19. CDR3 residues: CASSILNEQFF. The CDR3 DNA follows: TGTGCCAGCTCAATCCTAAATGAGCAGTTCTTC.